This paragraph reports one TCR beta chain. Its antigen is currently unknown. This sample was taken from a study of cytomegalovirus exposure and HLA in healthy donors. Study details: Tens of millions of unique TCRs from HLA-typed donors made up an early data release. Broader study findings: With further analysis later on, most CMV-associated TCR beta chains appeared HLA-restricted. A reported reduction in N-insertions relative to the approximately 600-donor mean was seen in an Asian-associated ancestry cluster in a later analysis.

60 Vbeta and 13 Jbeta primers were used in PCR. Here immunoSEQ multiplex PCR was the method, and the copy in TCRdb shows in-frame clones only, minus some. Of approximately 6,700 clones listed, under 60% are singletons. The CDR3 is 14 residues long. V dropped 0 bases and J dropped 4 bases, with 9 bases sitting between them. Per the germline V gene, CDR1 is KGHSH and CDR2 is LQKENI. Sequenced input: PBMCs. This chain uses TRBV18 with TRBJ1-1; D call uncertain. The receptor comes from a man aged 25-40 years in good health and CMV-seropositive. The CDR3 protein is CASSPPARVTEAFF. CDR3 DNA sequence: TGTGCCAGCTCACCACCCGCACGGGTCACTGAAGCTTTCTTT.